This record covers a single T cell receptor (beta chain). Antigen unknown. Time point reported: after neoadjuvant nivolumab, at surgical resection. This entry is derived from a study of neoadjuvant anti-PD-1 for oral cavity cancer. Study summary: Around day 43, patients without progression received a fourth nivolumab dose before surgery. Findings and caveats of the study: Only a few patients per response group were TCR-analyzed; validation needed.

Most tumor samples had roughly 5 ug input DNA in two replicates. Sequencing used immunoSEQ multiplex PCR; TCRdb keeps in-frame clones, though not all of them. The data show roughly 23,000 clones, 45% seen once. This CDR3 is built from 15 residues. Germline assignment: CDR1 KGHSH and CDR2 LQKENI. With 3 bases clipped from V and 3 bases from J, the junction kept 6 bases outside the gene matches. The TCR comes from a person aged 40-85 years with oral cavity squamous cell carcinoma. The sample here was tumor tissue, taken after nivolumab (anti-PD-1) treatment. The rearrangement joins TRBV18 to TRBJ2-3; TRBD1 aligns across 7 bases. The CDR3 region is CASSPETGHTDTQYF. For the CDR3, the DNA is TGTGCCAGCTCACCCGAGACAGGGCATACAGATACGCAGTATTTT.